What follows are 23 T cell receptor beta chains derived from one specimen sequenced in a study of T cell changes during pregnancy in multiple sclerosis. This table comes from immunoSEQ multiplex PCR, and its TCRdb copy is limited to in-frame clones, with some not included. This sample yields about 18,000 clones, of which over 80% are seen a single time; approximately 13% belongs to the top ten. The material sequenced was CD8+ T cells from peripheral blood mononuclear cells, taken in the third trimester of pregnancy. The origin of the receptors is a female donor in good health, enrolled as a control in a pregnancy study.

This clone was seen a handful of times. The chain uses TRBV6-5 and TRBJ2-1, with TRBD2 identical over 10 bases. The V segment lost 5 bases and the J segment 4 bases; nucleotides outside the gene matches: 5. The CDR3 sequence is 15 residues long. Germline values: CDR1 MNHEY, CDR2 SVGAGI. The DNA of the CDR3 is TGTGCCAGCAGTCGACTAGCGGGCGGTTACAATGAGCAGTTCTTC. Its translation: CASSRLAGGYNEQFF.

The CDR3 sequence is CASNGGNEQYF. CDR3 DNA sequence: TGTGCCAGCAATGGGGGCAACGAGCAGTACTTC. The V gene is TRBV2, the J gene TRBJ2-7, with D perhaps TRBD1 (6 bases). The V and J ends lost 7 bases and 5 bases respectively, with 9 bases between them. Germline assignment: CDR1 SNHLY and CDR2 FYNNEI. The CDR3 loop spans 11 amino acids.

The chain combines TRBV9 with TRBJ1-3; perhaps TRBD1 as D (5 bases). V lost 0 bases and J 1 base, leaving 11 bases between the germline ends. Germline assignment: CDR1 SGDLS and CDR2 YYNGEE. The CDR3 consists of 16 residues. CDR3 sequence: CASSVGWQGSGNTIYF. The CDR3 nucleotides are TGTGCCAGCAGCGTAGGTTGGCAGGGATCTGGAAACACCATATATTTT.

This chain joins TRBV6-1 and TRBJ2-1; TRBD2 matches 9 bases. Germline CDR1 is MNHNS and CDR2 is SASEGT. There are 14 residues in the CDR3. Unmatched junction bases numbered 9, after V lost 7 bases and J lost 8 bases. The CDR3 DNA follows: TGTGCCAGCAATGGGCGGGAGGGCCCGGATGAGCAGTTCTTC. It encodes CASNGREGPDEQFF.

The rearrangement joins TRBV9 to TRBJ1-2, with 8 bases matching TRBD1. The CDR3 is 19 amino acids. The germline CDR1 and CDR2 sequences are SGDLS and YYNGEE. Trimming at V came to 5 bases and at J to 5 bases, leaving 23 bases not matched to a gene. As DNA, the CDR3 is TGTGCCAGCAGTCACCCCTCCCAGGGGGCTTCCAAACCCTCTTATGGCTACACCTTC. Protein: CASSHPSQGASKPSYGYTF. Drawing the rest from reference TRBV9 and TRBJ1-2, the complete variable domain is DSGVTQTPKHLITATGQRVTLRCSPRSGDLSVYWYQQSLDQGLQFLIQYYNGEERAKGNILERFSAQQFPDLHSELNLSSLELGDSALYFCASSHPSQGASKPSYGYTFGSGTRLTVV.

The chain has TRBV28 and TRBJ1-6; D not certain. The CDR3 extends over 19 amino acids. CDR1 is MDHEN, CDR2 SYDVKM, per germline. V shed 2 bases and J shed 0 bases, with 17 bases lying between them. The chain's CDR3 is CASSLVSTRLASYNSPLHF. The CDR3 DNA is TGTGCCAGCAGTTTAGTCAGTACCCGCCTTGCCTCCTATAATTCACCCCTCCACTTT.

The chain recombines TRBV7-2 with TRBJ2-5, with a tentative D call TRBD2 (6 bases). The V end lost 1 base, the J end lost 0 bases, and 9 bases lay between the germline ends. This CDR3 has 15 residues. CDR1 and CDR2 from the germline V gene are SGHTA and FQGNSA. This CDR3 reads CASSLERVYQETQYF. In DNA, the CDR3 is TGTGCCAGCAGCTTAGAGCGGGTGTACCAAGAGACCCAGTACTTC.

This clone was found once. The chain recombines TRBV14 with TRBJ2-5; 13 bases match TRBD2. The CDR3 is 17 residues long. Looked up from germline, CDR1 is SGHDN and CDR2 is FVKESK. V gave up 4 bases and J gave up 2 bases; unmatched junction bases: 7. Here the CDR3 reads CASSRSGLAGPQETQYF. Written as DNA, the CDR3 is TGTGCCAGCAGCCGTTCGGGACTAGCGGGGCCTCAAGAGACCCAGTACTTC.

J is TRBJ2-7 and V is TRBV28; tentatively, D is TRBD2 (5 bases). Trimming left V 1 base short and J 0 bases short, with 13 bases between. CDR1 and CDR2 from the germline V gene are MDHEN and SYDVKM. The CDR3 is made up of 16 amino acids. DNA for the CDR3: TGTGCCAGCAGTTTATCTCGAGCGGAACCCTCCTACGAGCAGTACTTC. It yields the protein CASSLSRAEPSYEQYF.

This sequence joins TRBV7-9 and TRBJ1-2; possibly TRBD1 for D (5 bases). CDR1 SEHNR and CDR2 FQNEAQ come from the germline V gene (reference sequence). V shed 5 bases and J shed 0 bases, with 13 bases lying between them. CDR3 size: 15 residues. The CDR3 protein is CASSHDGGTNYGYTF. The CDR3 nucleotides read TGTGCCAGCAGCCACGACGGGGGGACTAACTATGGCTACACCTTC.

The chain has TRBV28 and TRBJ2-3; D might be TRBD2 (6 bases). The CDR3 has 17 residues. CDR1 is MDHEN, CDR2 SYDVKM, per germline. Trimming took off 5 bases at V and 1 base at J, with 19 bases between the two ends. CDR3 amino acids: CASSGKDGEVGTDTQYF. The DNA of the CDR3 is TGTGCCAGCAGTGGAAAAGACGGGGAGGTCGGCACAGATACGCAGTATTTT.

This clone was counted only a few times. This chain links TRBV29-1 with TRBJ1-1, with 8 bases fitting TRBD1. CDR3 length: 14 amino acids. The V segment lost 6 bases and the J segment 2 bases; nucleotides outside the gene matches: 8. CDR1 and CDR2 (germline): SQVTM, ANQGSEA. The DNA of the CDR3 is TGCAGCGTGGCCGGACAGGGCGGAAACACTGAAGCTTTCTTT. Translation: CSVAGQGGNTEAFF.

The rearrangement links TRBV4-3 to TRBJ1-3; D is possibly TRBD1 (5 bases). The germline V gene has CDR1 LGHNA and CDR2 YSLEER. V gave up 1 base and J gave up 4 bases, with 14 bases separating them. There are 16 residues in the CDR3. The CDR3 spells CASSQGTGRLGNTIYF. CDR3 DNA: TGCGCCAGCAGCCAAGGCACAGGACGGCTAGGAAACACCATATATTTT.

Within the sample, this clone is medium-sized. The chain recombines TRBV4-2 with TRBJ2-3; 9 nucleotides match TRBD1. Unmatched junction bases numbered 1, after V lost 1 base and J lost 2 bases. Per the germline V gene, CDR1 is LGHNA and CDR2 is YNFKEQ. CDR3 length: 15 residues. The CDR3 loop reads CASSQGQGDTDTQYF. CDR3 DNA sequence: TGTGCCAGCAGCCAAGGACAGGGGGACACAGATACGCAGTATTTT.

This chain connects TRBV2 to TRBJ2-5; 11 bases fit TRBD2. This CDR3 contains 18 residues. Germline assignment: CDR1 SNHLY and CDR2 FYNNEI. The V and J ends lost 6 bases and 2 bases, in that order; junction bases with no gene match: 14. The CDR3 is CASSAWGSGGAGQETQYF. DNA for the CDR3: TGTGCCAGCAGCGCCTGGGGTAGCGGGGGGGCGGGTCAAGAGACCCAGTACTTC.

The chain links TRBV7-2 to TRBJ2-3, with 9 bases matching TRBD2. V was clipped by 1 base and J by 5 bases; unmatched bases: 7. The V gene's germline CDR1 is SGHTA and CDR2 FQGNSA. This CDR3 contains 16 residues. The DNA of the CDR3 is TGTGCCAGCAGCTTAGTAGCGGGGGCGGGGGTAGATACGCAGTATTTT. Translation: CASSLVAGAGVDTQYF.

The rearrangement joins TRBV10-3 to TRBJ2-2; no reliable D call. V dropped 11 bases and J dropped 2 bases, with 9 bases sitting between them. This CDR3 is 12 amino acids long. CDR1 and CDR2 (germline): ENHRY, SYGVKD. CDR3 protein: CALKKNTGELFF. The CDR3 DNA reads TGTGCCCTTAAAAAAAACACCGGGGAGCTGTTTTTT.

The rearrangement uses TRBV27 and TRBJ2-2, with D uncertain. This CDR3 is built from 14 residues. Germline V gene sequence: CDR1 MNHEY, CDR2 SMNVEV (reference sequence). V was clipped by 8 bases and J by 1 base, with 11 bases between them. The DNA of the CDR3 is TGTGCCAGCGGCGACATCCTGAACACCGGGGAGCTGTTTTTT. The encoded protein is CASGDILNTGELFF.

V is TRBV7-3 and J is TRBJ2-6; D not certain. The CDR3 length is 16 residues. Germline CDR1 reads SGHTA; CDR2 reads FQGTGA. V was pared by 2 bases and J by 2 bases, with 10 bases between. The CDR3 DNA sequence: TGTGCCAGCAGCTTAGGGCTATCCCCTGGGGCCAACGTCCTGACTTTC. Protein: CASSLGLSPGANVLTF.

The V call is TRBV30, the J call TRBJ1-1, with 11 nucleotides matching TRBD1. The CDR3 is 14 residues long. Losses at the gene ends were 1 base for V and 5 bases for J; bases not matched to a gene: 3. The germline V gene has CDR1 GTSNPN and CDR2 SVGIG (reference sequence). The CDR3 nucleotides read TGTGCCTGGAGTGAGGACAGGGGGCTTACTGAAGCTTTCTTT. Translation: CAWSEDRGLTEAFF.

V usage is TRBV6-4 and J usage is TRBJ2-2, with no clear D. Per the germline V gene, CDR1 is MRHNA and CDR2 is SNTAGT. The CDR3 is 14 amino acids. Trimming stripped 3 bases from V and 6 bases from J, with 11 bases between. The CDR3 DNA follows: TGTGCCAGCAGTGATTCTCCTGGCTCCGGGGAGCTGTTTTTT. This gives the protein CASSDSPGSGELFF.

The chain combines TRBV27 with TRBJ1-1; D is unclear. There are 15 residues in the CDR3. Germline V gene lookup returns CDR1 MNHEY and CDR2 SMNVEV (reference sequence). V gave up 5 bases and J gave up 2 bases, with 15 bases separating them. CDR3 protein: CASSHVGEINTEAFF. DNA of the CDR3: TGTGCCAGCAGTCATGTCGGGGAGATAAACACTGAAGCTTTCTTT.

This clone is labeled medium-sized. The chain uses TRBV6-4 and TRBJ1-6; TRBD1 matches at 7 bases. Germline loops: CDR1 MRHNA, CDR2 SNTAGT. This CDR3 has 15 residues. The ends lost 0 bases at V and 10 bases at J; junction bases unmatched: 6. The CDR3 loop reads CASSDSEGASSPLHF. DNA of the CDR3: TGTGCCAGCAGTGACTCAGAGGGGGCTAGCTCACCCCTCCACTTT.